These 8 T cell receptor beta chains were all obtained from the same sample, sequenced in a study of OX40 agonist ivuxolimab in advanced cancers. Only in-frame clones appear in the TCRdb table, and some are missing; sequencing was by immunoSEQ multiplex PCR. The repertoire holds about 48,000 clones, with 70% to 85% as singletons. This material consisted of CD4+ or CD8+ T cells sorted from blood, taken in a trial of the OX40 agonist ivuxolimab. These receptors came from an adult with an advanced solid tumor such as melanoma, head and neck, liver or kidney cancer.

There are a few counts of this clone. J is TRBJ2-5 and V is TRBV2; no clear D gene. CDR3 size: 15 residues. The germline V and J ends were trimmed by 3 bases and 5 bases, with 16 bases remaining between them. The germline CDR1 and CDR2 sequences are SNHLY and FYNNEI. The CDR3, as DNA: TGTGCCAGCAGTGACCGTGGCTCAATAGGGGAGACCCAGTACTTC. Protein sequence: CASSDRGSIGETQYF.

V usage is TRBV29-1 and J usage is TRBJ1-2, with 7 bases lining up with TRBD1. There are 15 residues in the CDR3. Trimming took 2 bases from V and 3 from J; bases not matched to a gene: 9. From germline, CDR1 is SQVTM and CDR2 ANQGSEA. The CDR3 is CSVEKGTGADYGYTF. CDR3 bases: TGCAGCGTTGAAAAGGGAACAGGGGCGGACTATGGCTACACCTTC.

This clone was detected only once. The chain couples TRBV11-3 to TRBJ2-2, with 9 nucleotides matching TRBD2. CDR3 length equals 15 residues. Unmatched junction bases numbered 1, after V lost 0 bases and J lost 5 bases. The V gene's germline CDR1 is SGHNT and CDR2 YENEEA. CDR3 region: CASSLEAGGTGELFF. For the CDR3, the DNA is TGTGCCAGCAGCTTAGAAGCGGGGGGTACCGGGGAGCTGTTTTTT.

This clone was seen a few times. V usage is TRBV6-6 and J usage is TRBJ1-4; D might be TRBD1 (6 bases). With 11 bases removed from V and 7 bases from J, the gap between germline ends came to 17 bases. Germline V CDR1 and CDR2: MNHNY, SVGAGI (reference sequence). The CDR3 extends over 13 amino acids. CDR3 region: CALGGAVGEKLFF. Written as DNA, the CDR3 is TGTGCCCTTGGGGGGGCAGTTGGTGAAAAACTGTTTTTT.

This rearrangement joins TRBV5-1 to TRBJ2-3, with D possibly TRBD2 on 6 matching bases. Deletions cut 0 bases from V and 4 bases from J, with 9 bases between. The CDR3 has 14 amino acids. Germline CDR1 is SGHRS and CDR2 is YFSETQ. In nucleotides, the CDR3 is TGCGCCAGCAGCTTGGGGTCGGGGGCAGATACGCAGTATTTT. Protein product: CASSLGSGADTQYF.

V is TRBV5-4 and J is TRBJ2-7; D is possibly TRBD2 (5 bases). The CDR3 totals 13 residues. Trimming took off 4 bases at V and 6 bases at J, with 14 bases between the two ends. Germline assignment: CDR1 SGHNT and CDR2 YYREEE (reference sequence). CDR3 sequence: CASSPQLGPEQYF. The CDR3, as DNA: TGTGCCAGCAGCCCCCAACTAGGACCCGAGCAGTACTTC.

V gene TRBV6-1 combines with J gene TRBJ2-7; tentative D call: TRBD1 (6 bases). Trimming pared 8 bases from V and 4 bases from J, leaving 21 bases between. Per the germline V gene, CDR1 is MNHNS and CDR2 is SASEGT. This CDR3 spans 15 amino acids. The chain's CDR3 is CASEGATGANYEQYF. DNA for the CDR3: TGTGCCAGCGAAGGGGCGACAGGAGCGAATTACGAGCAGTACTTC.

The rearrangement joins TRBV6-7 to TRBJ1-5; D not resolved. TRBV6-7 is an ORF for which the function is uncertain. Trimming pared 2 bases from V and 4 bases from J, leaving 15 bases between. CDR3 length: 16 residues. CDR3 bases: TGTGCCAGCAGTTACCTGTACTTTGCGGCGAATCAGCCCCAGCATTTT. Residues: CASSYLYFAANQPQHF.